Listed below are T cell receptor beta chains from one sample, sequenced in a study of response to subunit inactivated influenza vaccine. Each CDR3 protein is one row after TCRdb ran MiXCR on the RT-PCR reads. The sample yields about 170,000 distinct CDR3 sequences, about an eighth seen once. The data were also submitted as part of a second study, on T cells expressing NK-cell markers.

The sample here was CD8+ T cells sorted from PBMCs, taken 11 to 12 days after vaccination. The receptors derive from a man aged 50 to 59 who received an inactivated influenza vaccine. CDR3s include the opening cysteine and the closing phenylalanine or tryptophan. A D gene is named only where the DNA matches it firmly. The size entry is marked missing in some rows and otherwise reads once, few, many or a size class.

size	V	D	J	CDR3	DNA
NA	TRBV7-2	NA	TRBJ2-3	CASSLGWRGTQYF	TGTGCCAGCAGCTTAGGCTGGCGCGGTACGCAGTATTTT
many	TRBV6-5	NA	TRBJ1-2	CASSYPGGTNYGYTF	TGTGCCAGCAGTTACCCCGGGGGGACTAACTATGGCTACACCTTC
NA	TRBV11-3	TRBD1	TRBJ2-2	CASSSRTGCTGELFF	TGTGCCAGCAGCTCCCGGACAGGGTGTACCGGGGAGCTGTTTTTT
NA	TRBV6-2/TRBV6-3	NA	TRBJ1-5	CASSGVTASNQPQHF	TGTGCCAGCAGTGGGGTGACAGCTTCCAATCAGCCCCAGCATTTT
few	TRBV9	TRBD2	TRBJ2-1	CASSGTSGITFYNEQFF	TGTGCCAGCAGCGGGACTAGCGGGATCACCTTCTACAATGAGCAGTTCTTC
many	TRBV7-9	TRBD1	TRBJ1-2	CASSSGQGGYGYTF	TGTGCCAGCAGCTCCGGACAGGGGGGCTATGGCTACACCTTC
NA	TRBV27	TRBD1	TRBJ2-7	CASSPTGASSYEQYF	TGTGCCAGCAGCCCTACAGGGGCGAGCTCCTACGAGCAGTACTTC
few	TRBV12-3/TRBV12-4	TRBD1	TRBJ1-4	CASSKEGAMEEKLFF	TGTGCCAGCAGTAAGGAGGGGGCGATGGAGGAAAAACTGTTTTTT
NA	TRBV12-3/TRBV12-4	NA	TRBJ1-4	CASSLYGKTYEKLFF	TGTGCCAGCAGTTTATACGGGAAGACCTATGAAAAACTGTTTTTT
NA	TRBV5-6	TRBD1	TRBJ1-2	CASSSDRVDYGYTF	TGTGCCAGCAGCTCGGACAGGGTTGACTATGGCTACACCTTC
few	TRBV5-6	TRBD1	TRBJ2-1	CASSSADRGDNEQFF	TGTGCCAGCAGCTCCGCGGACAGGGGAGACAATGAGCAGTTCTTC
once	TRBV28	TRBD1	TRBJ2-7	CASSRTGSPYEQYF	TGTGCCAGCAGTCGGACAGGGAGCCCCTACGAGCAGTACTTC
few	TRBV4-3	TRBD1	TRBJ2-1	CASSQDPPGTGGSYNEQFF	TGCGCCAGCAGCCAAGATCCCCCGGGAACAGGGGGCTCCTACAATGAGCAGTTCTTC
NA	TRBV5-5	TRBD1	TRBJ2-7	CASSLAGTGPYEQYF	TGTGCCAGCAGCTTGGCCGGGACAGGGCCCTACGAGCAGTACTTC
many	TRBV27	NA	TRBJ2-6	CASCTNSGANVLTF	TGTGCCTCCTGCACCAACTCTGGGGCCAACGTCCTGACTTTC
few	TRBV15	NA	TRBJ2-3	CATSTDYTSTDTQYF	TGTGCCACCAGCACCGACTACACAAGCACAGATACGCAGTATTTT
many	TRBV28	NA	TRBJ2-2	CASSLFTTPGELFF	TGTGCCAGCAGTTTATTCACTACACCCGGGGAGCTGTTTTTT
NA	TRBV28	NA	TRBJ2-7	CASISGEYEQYF	TGTGCCAGCATCTCCGGGGAATACGAGCAGTACTTC
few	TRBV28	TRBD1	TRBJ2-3	CASSGTGLLVDTQYF	TGTGCCAGCAGTGGGACAGGTCTATTGGTAGATACGCAGTATTTT
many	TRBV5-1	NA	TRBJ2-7	CASSLFREISYEQYF	TGCGCCAGCAGCTTGTTTCGCGAGATCTCCTACGAGCAGTACTTC
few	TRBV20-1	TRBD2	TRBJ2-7	CSASPLAGGPKQYF	TGCAGTGCTAGCCCGCTAGCGGGAGGACCTAAGCAGTACTTC
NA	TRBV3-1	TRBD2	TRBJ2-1	CASRLAGGTNEQFF	TGTGCCAGCAGGCTAGCGGGGGGCACAAATGAGCAGTTCTTC
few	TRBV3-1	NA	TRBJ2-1	CASSPGLFSSYNEQFF	TGTGCCAGCAGCCCCGGACTATTCAGCTCCTACAATGAGCAGTTCTTC
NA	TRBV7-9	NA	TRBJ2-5	CASSLGQHLRETQYF	TGTGCCAGCAGCTTAGGCCAGCACCTGAGGGAGACCCAGTACTTC
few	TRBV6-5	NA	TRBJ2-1	CASSSPSTAKGNEQFF	TGTGCCAGCAGTTCCCCGTCAACCGCGAAGGGCAATGAGCAGTTCTTC
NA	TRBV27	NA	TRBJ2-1	CASSLGGFLLENEQFF	TGTGCCAGCAGTTTAGGGGGGTTTCTCCTGGAGAATGAGCAGTTCTTC
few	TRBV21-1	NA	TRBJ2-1	CASSKGKGGRHPVYNEQFF	TGTGCCAGCAGCAAAGGAAAGGGGGGCCGGCACCCTGTCTACAATGAGCAGTTCTTC
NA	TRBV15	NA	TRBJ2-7	CATSRGGGGYEQYF	TGTGCCACCAGCAGAGGCGGTGGGGGCTACGAGCAGTACTTC
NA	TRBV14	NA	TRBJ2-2	CASSRFSTGPNTGELFF	TGTGCCAGCAGCCGCTTTTCGACTGGACCGAACACCGGGGAGCTGTTTTTT
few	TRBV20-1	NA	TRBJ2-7	CSASEGGEQYF	TGCAGTGCTAGTGAGGGTGGCGAGCAGTACTTC
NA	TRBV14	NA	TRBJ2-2	CASSQAFPTGELFF	TGTGCCAGCAGCCAAGCGTTTCCCACCGGGGAGCTGTTTTTT
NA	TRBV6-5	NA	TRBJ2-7	CASSYSLRPSQSYEQYF	TGTGCCAGCAGTTACTCTCTACGCCCGTCCCAGTCCTACGAGCAGTACTTC
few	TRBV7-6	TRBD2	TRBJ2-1	CASSPASGRSYNEQFF	TGTGCCAGCAGCCCCGCTAGCGGGAGATCCTACAATGAGCAGTTCTTC
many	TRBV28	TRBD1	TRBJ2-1	CASSSGTGGRDEQFF	TGTGCCAGCAGTTCGGGGACAGGGGGCAGGGATGAGCAGTTCTTC